This T cell receptor beta chain comes out of a study of identical twins' blood T cells. Whole-study results and caveats: Even for out-of-frame TCRbeta, twins reportedly shared V gene usage much more than unrelated donors.

V gave up 7 bases and J gave up 1 base; unmatched junction bases: 9. The CDR3 loop spans 15 amino acids. The V gene's germline CDR1 is ENHRY and CDR2 SYGVKD. This clonotype was recorded a few times. The antigen is unknown. TCRdb re-analysed the 5' RACE reads in MiXCR, keeping a single row per CDR3 protein. The data contain roughly 380,000 distinct CDR3 sequences, over 25% of them singletons. The sequence derives from a woman aged 18 to 55 in good health. Sequences were obtained from PBMCs. V and J are TRBV10-3 and TRBJ2-7; 8 bases match TRBD1. The CDR3 region has the DNA TGTGCCATCATAACAAGCCGGGACAGGTCCTACGAGCAGTACTTC. Translating gives CAIITSRDRSYEQYF.